The clone carrying this T cell receptor (beta chain) was picked up one time. What it recognizes is unknown. Repertoires were generated with immunoSEQ multiplex PCR, while TCRdb's copy carries only in-frame clones and drops some. The table shows 45,000 to 65,000 clones, with roughly 93% occurring only once. This sample was taken from a study of cytomegalovirus exposure and HLA in healthy donors. Study-level information: The 120 or so validation repertoires used the same platform as the approximately 700 first-cohort repertoires (as reported by a later analysis).

V dropped 4 bases and J dropped 6 bases, with 12 bases sitting between them. This CDR3 comprises 14 residues. CDR1 is MDHEN and CDR2 is SYDVKM in the germline V gene. Findings of the study overall: With high specificity and sensitivity, the classifier reportedly diagnosed cytomegalovirus status. In vitro testing confirmed a few CMV-associated chains as specific for CMV antigens.

J is TRBJ1-4 and V is TRBV28; no firm D call. The sequence derives from a woman between 18 and 29 years old in good health and CMV-seropositive. Input material: PBMCs. The CDR3, as DNA: TGTGCCAGCAGTTCCCCGAGAGGCGATGAAAAACTGTTTTTT. It yields the protein CASSSPRGDEKLFF.